These 24 T cell receptor beta chains originate from one sample sequenced in a study of T cell repertoires in cytomegalovirus infection. TCRdb re-called the reads with MiXCR, one entry per CDR3 protein. The table lists over 450,000 distinct CDR3 sequences, approximately 11% of them singletons. The sample comprised PBMCs. These receptors were obtained from a human donor in good health (CMV status not recorded). Some clones in this sample may be carry-over from other donors' samples.

This clonotype appeared a few times. The chain joins TRBV5-6 to TRBJ2-1; tentatively, D is TRBD1 or TRBD2 (5 bases each). CDR1 and CDR2 (germline): SGHDT, YYEEEE. V shed 3 bases and J shed 2 bases, with 12 bases lying between them. The CDR3 has 15 amino acids. In DNA, the CDR3 is TGTGCCAGCAGCTCCACCGGGGCCCCCTACAATGAGCAGTTCTTC. This codes for CASSSTGAPYNEQFF.

The sample holds many counts of this clonotype. The chain carries TRBV5-1 and TRBJ2-2; 7 nucleotides match TRBD2. Germline V CDR1 and CDR2: SGHRS, YFSETQ. The CDR3 extends over 16 amino acids. V lost 3 bases and J lost 3; bases outside the gene matches: 8. The CDR3 spells CASSSSGGRDTGELFF. CDR3 nucleotides: TGCGCCAGCAGCTCCTCAGGCGGGAGAGACACCGGGGAGCTGTTTTTT.

To note about this clonotype: A junction end diverges from the germline sequence, so it may reflect a read error. This chain uses TRBV12-3 or TRBV12-4 with TRBJ1-2; no definite D call. CDR3 length equals 12 residues. CDR3 DNA sequence: TGTGCCAGCAGTTTAGCGTCATGGGATACACACTTC. Protein sequence: CASSLASWDTHF.

The chain has TRBV5-4 and TRBJ2-1, with D possibly matching TRBD2 (6 bases). The germline V and J ends were trimmed by 7 bases and 7 bases, with 21 bases remaining between them. Germline values: CDR1 SGHNT, CDR2 YYREEE (reference sequence). This CDR3 is built from 15 residues. Here the CDR3 DNA reads TGTGCCAGCGCATCCTTAAATGACCGGGGGAATGAGCAGTTCTTC. Protein product: CASASLNDRGNEQFF.

This clonotype appeared many times. The gene calls are TRBV7-7 and TRBJ2-7, with 8 bases identical to TRBD2. This CDR3 is 14 amino acids long. V lost 5 bases to trimming and J lost 6 bases; unmatched junction nucleotides: 9. CDR1 and CDR2 (germline): SSHAT, FNYEAQ (reference sequence). In nucleotides, the CDR3 is TGTGCCAGCAGCCTATCATCGGGGGGGGGCGAGCAGTACTTC. Its translation: CASSLSSGGGEQYF.

In this sample, this clonotype turned up many times. The chain employs TRBV29-1 and TRBJ2-5, with D maybe TRBD2 (6 bases). The CDR3 is 12 residues long. V dropped 4 bases and J dropped 2 bases, with 8 bases sitting between them. Germline assignment: CDR1 SQVTM and CDR2 ANQGSEA. The CDR3 is CSVVRGQETQYF. The DNA for the CDR3 is TGCAGCGTTGTACGGGGGCAAGAGACCCAGTACTTC.

This clonotype appeared many times. The chain has TRBV7-8 and TRBJ1-3, with D possibly being TRBD1 (6 bases). The CDR3 spans 14 residues. Trimming cost V 2 bases and J 1 base, with 6 bases left between them. Germline values: CDR1 SGHVS, CDR2 FQNEAQ. CDR3 nucleotide sequence: TGTGCCAGCAGCTTACAGGGGTCTGGAAACACCATATATTTT. Residues: CASSLQGSGNTIYF.

This clonotype appeared many times. The rearrangement joins TRBV12-5 to TRBJ2-1; 8 bases map to TRBD1. The germline gives CDR1 LGHNT, CDR2 FRNRAP. V lost 3 bases and J lost 12; bases outside the gene matches: 10. This CDR3 has 14 residues. The CDR3 DNA reads as TGTGCTAGTGGTTTAGCTGTCACCGGGACAGGGCAGTTCTTC. Translation gives CASGLAVTGTGQFF.

This chain connects TRBV28 to TRBJ1-5; the D is unclear. V lost 4 bases and J lost 5, with 6 bases in between. The CDR3 is 12 residues long. CDR1 and CDR2 (germline): MDHEN, SYDVKM. The CDR3, as DNA: TGTGCCAGCAGTTCACTACATCAGCCCCAGCATTTT. Encoded protein: CASSSLHQPQHF. Combining the CDR3 with reference TRBV28 and TRBJ1-5 gives the whole variable domain DVKVTQSSRYLVKRTGEKVFLECVQDMDHENMFWYRQDPGLGLRLIYFSYDVKMKEKGDIPEGYSVSREKKERFSLILESASTNQTSMYLCASSSLHQPQHFGDGTRLSIL.

This chain uses TRBV7-9 with TRBJ2-7; 8 bases map to TRBD2. With 1 base clipped from V and 3 bases from J, the junction kept 5 bases outside the gene matches. Per the germline V gene, CDR1 is SEHNR and CDR2 is FQNEAQ (reference sequence). CDR3 length: 15 amino acids. The CDR3 region has the DNA TGTGCCAGCAGCTTAGTGGTAGCGGGGAGCTACGAGCAGTACTTC. Its protein is CASSLVVAGSYEQYF. Together with reference TRBV7-9 and TRBJ2-7, the CDR3 gives the full variable domain: DTGVSQNPRHKITKRGQNVTFRCDPISEHNRLYWYRQTLGQGPEFLTYFQNEAQLEKSRLLSDRFSAERPKGSFSTLEIQRTEQGDSAMYLCASSLVVAGSYEQYFGPGTRLTVT.

This clonotype was seen at least ten times. In nucleotides, the CDR3 is TGTGCCAGCAGTTTAAAACCAGGGGTCTACACCTTC. The encoded protein is CASSLKPGVYTF. The chain uses TRBV28 and TRBJ1-2; D is possibly TRBD1 (6 bases). The length of the CDR3 is 12 residues. The V end lost 2 bases, the J end lost 10 bases, and 11 bases lay between the germline ends. CDR1 and CDR2 from the germline V gene are MDHEN and SYDVKM.

J is TRBJ1-1 and V is TRBV5-1, with 8 bases fitting TRBD1. Germline CDR1 reads SGHRS; CDR2 reads YFSETQ. The V and J ends lost 2 bases and 1 base, in that order; junction bases with no gene match: 4. This CDR3 is 15 amino acids long. CDR3 nucleotide sequence: TGCGCCAGCAGCTTTCAGGGGGCCCCGAACACTGAAGCTTTCTTT. Amino acid sequence: CASSFQGAPNTEAFF.

This clonotype was picked up many times. The V and J genes are TRBV5-1 and TRBJ2-2; D might be TRBD1 (5 bases). The CDR3 is made up of 15 amino acids. In germline, CDR1 is SGHRS, CDR2 YFSETQ. Trimming took off 0 bases at V and 7 bases at J, with 13 bases between the two ends. The CDR3 region has the DNA TGCGCCAGCAGCTTGGAGTCAGGGATGAGCGGGGAGCTGTTTTTT. This codes for CASSLESGMSGELFF.

At least ten counts were recorded for this clonotype. J is TRBJ1-5 and V is TRBV7-2; TRBD1 might be the D (6 bases). Germline lookup yields CDR1 SGHTA and CDR2 FQGNSA. The CDR3 spans 14 residues. V dropped 4 bases and J dropped 1 base, with 8 bases sitting between them. The CDR3 nucleotides read TGTGCCAGCAGCTACAGGGACAGCAATCAGCCCCAGCATTTT. It yields the protein CASSYRDSNQPQHF.

The table lists this clonotype with many counts. The J gene is TRBJ2-1, the V gene TRBV14; D is undetermined. The CDR3 sequence is 13 residues long. Germline CDR1 is SGHDN and CDR2 is FVKESK. The germline V and J ends were trimmed by 5 bases and 8 bases, with 13 bases remaining between them. This CDR3 reads CASSSQSEDEQFF. CDR3 in DNA: TGTGCCAGCAGCTCCCAGTCCGAGGATGAGCAGTTCTTC.

This clonotype was found many times. V and J are TRBV7-6 and TRBJ2-3; the D gene is possibly TRBD2 (6 bases). Germline assignment: CDR1 SGHVS and CDR2 FNYEAQ. The CDR3 covers 16 residues. V gave up 6 bases and J gave up 0 bases, with 16 bases separating them. The CDR3 spells CASRAGTGFSTDTQYF. In nucleotides, the CDR3 is TGTGCCAGCAGGGCCGGGACTGGCTTTAGCACAGATACGCAGTATTTT.

This clonotype came up many times. This chain joins TRBV19 and TRBJ2-1, with 7 nucleotides matching TRBD2. Germline trimming cut 7 bases from V and 4 bases from J; bases unmatched to any gene: 7. CDR1 is LNHDA and CDR2 is SQIVND in the germline V gene (reference sequence). The length of the CDR3 is 14 residues. CDR3 DNA: TGTGCCAGTACCAAGAGCGGGGAATACAATGAGCAGTTCTTC. Residues: CASTKSGEYNEQFF.

Concerning this clonotype: It may be a read error: a sequence one base away is much more abundant. V gene TRBV28 combines with J gene TRBJ2-7, with TRBD2 matching over 8 bases. The germline CDR1 and CDR2 sequences are MDHEN and SYDVKM. CDR3 length: 18 residues. CDR3 bases: TGTGCCAGCAGTTCCCCCGGTTTGCGGGCGGGAGGAAAATACGAGCGGTACTTC. It encodes CASSSPGLRAGGKYERYF.

This clonotype showed up many times. The chain uses TRBV27 and TRBJ1-5; D gene uncertain. V dropped 0 bases and J dropped 0 bases, with 6 bases sitting between them. The CDR3 consists of 15 residues. CDR1 MNHEY and CDR2 SMNVEV come from the germline V gene (reference sequence). The CDR3 spells CASSLSAGSNQPQHF. The CDR3 DNA sequence: TGTGCCAGCAGTTTATCGGCGGGTAGCAATCAGCCCCAGCATTTT.

The table lists this clonotype with many counts. The gene calls are TRBV7-2 and TRBJ2-5; 8 nucleotides align to TRBD1. V shed 5 bases, J shed 1 base, and the junction held 9 bases outside the gene matches. The germline V gene encodes CDR1 SGHTA and CDR2 FQGNSA. This CDR3 comprises 16 residues. The CDR3: CASSPHGTGAQETQYF. The DNA of the CDR3 is TGTGCCAGCAGCCCCCACGGGACAGGCGCCCAAGAGACCCAGTACTTC.

This clonotype was found many times. The chain employs TRBV6-5 and TRBJ2-1, with no clear D. Germline-derived CDR1 and CDR2 are MNHEY and SVGAGI. Trimming cost V 6 bases and J 0 bases, with 6 bases left between them. The CDR3 loop spans 13 amino acids. CDR3 loop: CASRWASYNEQFF. CDR3 bases: TGTGCCAGCAGGTGGGCCTCCTACAATGAGCAGTTCTTC.

This clonotype was detected many times. The rearrangement joins TRBV7-6 to TRBJ2-3; TRBD2 is a possible D gene (5 bases). CDR3 length: 15 residues. Between the trimmed V and J ends, which lost 0 bases and 3 bases, there was a span of 10 bases. Germline values: CDR1 SGHVS, CDR2 FNYEAQ. CDR3 nucleotide sequence: TGTGCCAGCAGCTTAGCGGGAGCCTCAACAGATACGCAGTATTTT. Amino acid sequence: CASSLAGASTDTQYF.

For this clonotype: A much larger clone differs by one base, so this may be a read error. The rearrangement joins TRBV5-1 to TRBJ1-5, with D unclear. V dropped 9 bases and J dropped 4 bases, with 14 bases sitting between them. Germline V gives CDR1 SGHRS, CDR2 YFSETQ. The CDR3 sequence is 13 residues long. The chain's CDR3 is CANRRASNQPQHF. DNA for the CDR3: TGCGCCAACAGACGGGCCTCGAATCAGCCCCAGCATTTT.

With respect to this clonotype: A much larger clone lies a single base off, so this may be a read error. The chain is built from TRBV5-1 and TRBJ2-1, with D possibly being TRBD2 (5 bases). The germline gives CDR1 SGHRS, CDR2 YFSETQ. The CDR3 runs to 15 residues. The CDR3 sequence is CVSSLRAGVDNEQFF. The CDR3, as DNA: TGCGTCAGCAGCTTGAGGGCAGGCGTGGACAATGAGCAGTTCTTC.